This entry lists 10 T cell receptor beta chains sequenced from one sample in a study of lymphopenia after photon versus proton radiotherapy. Repertoires were generated with immunoSEQ multiplex PCR, while TCRdb's copy carries only in-frame clones and drops some. The table has more than 25,000 clones, more than 75% seen once. Sequencing was performed on peripheral blood, taken from a patient treated with proton-based radiotherapy. The receptors come from a woman in her sixties or seventies with cholangiocarcinoma. Some clones in this sample may be carry-over from other donors' samples.

Comments on this clone: At one end the junction does not follow the germline gene, possibly because of a read error. The chain combines TRBV10-2 with TRBJ2-7, with 8 bases identical to TRBD1. Germline CDR1 reads WSHSY; CDR2 reads SAAADI. The CDR3 consists of 14 residues. CDR3 in DNA: TGCGCCAGCCGTGATCAGGGGGCCGGGGACGAGCAGTACTTC. Translated: CASRDQGAGDEQYF.

The V and J genes are TRBV2 and TRBJ1-4, with D unclear. V lost 7 bases to trimming and J lost 5 bases, with 11 bases between them. The CDR3 covers 13 residues. Germline lookup yields CDR1 SNHLY and CDR2 FYNNEI. For the CDR3, the DNA is TGTGCCAGCACGGCTACAGCGAATGAAAAACTGTTTTTT. It translates to CASTATANEKLFF.

The rearrangement joins TRBV20-1 to TRBJ2-7; D is unclear. There are 11 residues in the CDR3. V lost 7 bases, J lost 3 bases, and 10 bases lay in between. Germline-derived CDR1 and CDR2 are DFQATT and SNEGSKA (reference sequence). The CDR3 sequence: CSGWWNYEQYF. DNA for the CDR3: TGCAGTGGCTGGTGGAACTACGAGCAGTACTTC.

The chain links TRBV9 to TRBJ2-7, with TRBD2 matching 8 bases. This CDR3 is built from 19 residues. CDR1 is SGDLS, CDR2 YYNGEE, per germline. Germline trimming cut 0 bases from V and 4 bases from J; bases unmatched to any gene: 18. CDR3 residues: CASSVGWGAGVAPLYEQYF. The CDR3 DNA reads TGTGCCAGCAGCGTAGGGTGGGGAGCGGGAGTGGCCCCCCTATACGAGCAGTACTTC.

The rearrangement joins TRBV19 to TRBJ2-1, with TRBD2 matching 10 bases. This CDR3 comprises 19 residues. Trimming took 5 bases from V and 0 from J; bases not matched to a gene: 13. Germline V lookup: CDR1 LNHDA, CDR2 SQIVND (reference sequence). CDR3 bases: TGTGCCAGTAGTGGGGACCGACGGACTAGCGGATCCTCCTACAATGAGCAGTTCTTC. This sequence encodes CASSGDRRTSGSSYNEQFF.

This rearrangement joins TRBV5-1 to TRBJ1-4; 8 bases are shared with TRBD1. The trim removed 3 bases at V and 4 bases at J, leaving 2 bases unmatched. There are 14 residues in the CDR3. CDR1 and CDR2 (germline): SGHRS, YFSETQ. The CDR3 DNA reads TGCGCCAGCAGCTCAGGGGGCAGTAATGAAAAACTGTTTTTT. It translates to CASSSGGSNEKLFF.

The V call is TRBV10-3, the J call TRBJ2-3, with 11 bases that match TRBD2. CDR1 and CDR2 (germline): ENHRY, SYGVKD. The V and J ends lost 9 bases and 1 base, in that order; junction bases with no gene match: 12. The length of the CDR3 is 17 residues. This CDR3 is CAIGLAGANVGTDTQYF. The CDR3 coding sequence is TGTGCCATAGGACTAGCGGGTGCCAATGTCGGCACAGATACGCAGTATTTT.

V and J are TRBV27 and TRBJ2-3; D possibly uses TRBD1 or TRBD2 (5 bases each). The CDR3 is made up of 15 amino acids. Germline V CDR1 and CDR2: MNHEY, SMNVEV (reference sequence). V lost 3 bases to trimming and J lost 3 bases, with 13 bases between them. The CDR3 sequence: CASSFEGILTDTQYF. In nucleotides, the CDR3 is TGTGCCAGCAGTTTCGAGGGGATTCTGACAGATACGCAGTATTTT.

The V call is TRBV5-1, the J call TRBJ1-5, with D perhaps TRBD1 (5 bases). Germline values: CDR1 SGHRS, CDR2 YFSETQ. The CDR3 length is 21 residues. V was cut by 3 bases and J by 6 bases, with 34 bases left in between. CDR3 bases: TGCGCCAGCAGCTCCCGGGGTGGTTGGGACGTAGACGGGAGTCCGGCTCAGCCCCAGCATTTT. This codes for CASSSRGGWDVDGSPAQPQHF.

The chain is built from TRBV2 and TRBJ1-1; D is perhaps TRBD1 (6 bases). CDR1 and CDR2 (germline): SNHLY, FYNNEI. The germline V and J ends were trimmed by 3 bases and 3 bases, with 8 bases remaining between them. The CDR3 is 13 amino acids. This CDR3 is CASSEDSYTEAFF. The CDR3 DNA reads as TGTGCCAGCAGTGAGGACAGCTACACTGAAGCTTTCTTT.